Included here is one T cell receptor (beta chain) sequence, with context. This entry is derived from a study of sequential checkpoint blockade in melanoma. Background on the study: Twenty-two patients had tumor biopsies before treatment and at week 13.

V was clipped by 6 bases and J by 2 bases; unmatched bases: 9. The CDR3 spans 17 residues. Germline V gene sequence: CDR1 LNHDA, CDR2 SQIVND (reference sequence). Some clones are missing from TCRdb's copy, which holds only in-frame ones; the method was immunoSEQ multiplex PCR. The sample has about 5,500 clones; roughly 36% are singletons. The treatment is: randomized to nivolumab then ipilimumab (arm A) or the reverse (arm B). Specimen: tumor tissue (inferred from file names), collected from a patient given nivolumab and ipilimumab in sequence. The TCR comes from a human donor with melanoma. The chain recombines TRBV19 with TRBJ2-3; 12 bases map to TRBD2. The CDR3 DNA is TGTGCCAGTAGCCCCTTAGGACTAGCGGGACTCACAGATACGCAGTATTTT. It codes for CASSPLGLAGLTDTQYF.